This entry features one T cell receptor beta chain sequence. Its cognate antigen is unknown. This entry is derived from a study of identical twins. Every one of the donors was a healthy Caucasian. Findings and caveats of the study: Invariant MAIT and iNKT cells are populations that could partly confound zero-insertion analyses.

Via MiXCR, TCRdb re-called the 5' RACE reads, giving one row per CDR3 protein. The profile shows about 1.7 million distinct CDR3 sequences, around 29% of them singletons. The TCR comes from a newborn girl in good health. Sequenced: cord blood.

The CDR3, as DNA: TGCGCCAGCAGCTTGGGAAGGACTAGCATGGCCGGGGAGCTGTTTTTT. Translating it yields CASSLGRTSMAGELFF. V is TRBV5-1 and J is TRBJ2-2, with TRBD2 identical over 8 bases. The CDR3 consists of 16 residues. CDR1 is SGHRS and CDR2 is YFSETQ in the germline V gene. With 0 bases clipped from V and 6 bases from J, the junction kept 7 bases outside the gene matches.